This T cell receptor (beta chain) was sequenced for a study of cytomegalovirus exposure and HLA in healthy donors. Whole-study results and caveats: Overall, roughly 150 TCR beta chains were annotated as cytomegalovirus-associated.

Method: immunoSEQ multiplex PCR; TCRdb's copy keeps in-frame clones and lacks some. The profile covers some 120,000 clones, with 88% appearing a single time and about 1.4% taken by the ten largest. Worth noting for this clone: Its antigen is currently unknown.

The V gene lost 4 bases and the J gene lost 7 bases, with 22 bases spanning the gap. The germline V gene has CDR1 LNHDA and CDR2 SQIVND (reference sequence). There are 16 residues in the CDR3. The receptor was derived from a man aged 30 to 45 in good health and CMV-seronegative. The chain joins TRBV19 to TRBJ1-2, with D unclear. Input material: PBMCs. CDR3 nucleotides: TGTGCCAGTAGTACCGACGGAGTGAAAAGATACTCTGGCTACACCTTC. Protein sequence: CASSTDGVKRYSGYTF. The full variable domain, its missing parts supplied by reference TRBV19 and TRBJ1-2, is DGGITQSPKYLFRKEGQNVTLSCEQNLNHDAMYWYRQDPGQGLRLIYYSQIVNDFQKGDIAEGYSVSREKKESFPLTVTSAQKNPTAFYLCASSTDGVKRYSGYTFGSGTRLTVV.